This T cell receptor beta chain was identified during a study of breast tumors, draining lymph nodes, adjacent tissues (dated by TCRdb to the mid-2010s). Background on the whole study: TCR beta repertoires were compared across tumor, adjacent nontumor tissue and axillary lymph nodes obtained from breast cancer patients. In human breast cancer, the study set out to evaluate how tumor, surrounding tissue and draining lymph node repertoires relate to one another and whether T cells may move between these sites. Paper-wide results and their limitations: Tumor T-cell repertoires showed less diversity than lymph node repertoires and more diversity than nontumor tissue repertoires, and tumor T-cell repertoires showed preferential V and J gene usage. The conclusion that tumor T cells originate in lymph nodes was presented as consistent with a hypothesis rather than as directly demonstrated. Tumor and nontumor tissue repertoires were found to be significantly more similar in luminal-like than in basal-like breast cancer. The data were considered consistent with most tumor T cells being derived from the lymph node and subsequently expanding within tumor tissue.

The axillary draining lymph nodes of breast cancer patients were the source of the lymph node samples. CDR1 and CDR2, per the germline V gene (reference sequence), are SEHNR and FQNEAQ. V is reduced by 8 bases and J by 0 bases, leaving a spacing of 9 bases between them. The CDR3 goes from the cysteine to the phenylalanine over 13 residues. CDR3 DNA only is kept here, 39 bases in frame from base 1. Turning to this clonotype: No cognate antigen has been identified for it. It has no much larger one-base neighbor in the sample; base qualities were not kept.

Sequencing took place on an Illumina HiSeq 2000. Multiplex PCR amplification was used to build the TCR beta chain libraries. The amplified TCR beta chain products were analyzed by high-throughput sequencing. TCRdb passed the public sequencing reads through fastp at Q25 and MiXCR, retaining productive beta sequences. Rows are unified per CDR3 protein, each entry keeping the most common DNA and genes. In this sample the table shows tens of thousands of distinct CDR3 sequences, around 29% of which occur a single time. The ten largest clones add up to more than 7% of the sample. This sequence was found in a female donor with breast cancer. Some clones in this sample may be carry-over from other donors' samples. Recombination joined TRBV7-9 with TRBJ2-3; tentative D gene TRBD2, with 6 bases matching. Sequencing used axillary lymph node tissue. The DNA sequence is given as TGTGCCAGCCGGGACTCTAGCACAGATACGCAGTATTTT. The resulting protein is CASRDSSTDTQYF.